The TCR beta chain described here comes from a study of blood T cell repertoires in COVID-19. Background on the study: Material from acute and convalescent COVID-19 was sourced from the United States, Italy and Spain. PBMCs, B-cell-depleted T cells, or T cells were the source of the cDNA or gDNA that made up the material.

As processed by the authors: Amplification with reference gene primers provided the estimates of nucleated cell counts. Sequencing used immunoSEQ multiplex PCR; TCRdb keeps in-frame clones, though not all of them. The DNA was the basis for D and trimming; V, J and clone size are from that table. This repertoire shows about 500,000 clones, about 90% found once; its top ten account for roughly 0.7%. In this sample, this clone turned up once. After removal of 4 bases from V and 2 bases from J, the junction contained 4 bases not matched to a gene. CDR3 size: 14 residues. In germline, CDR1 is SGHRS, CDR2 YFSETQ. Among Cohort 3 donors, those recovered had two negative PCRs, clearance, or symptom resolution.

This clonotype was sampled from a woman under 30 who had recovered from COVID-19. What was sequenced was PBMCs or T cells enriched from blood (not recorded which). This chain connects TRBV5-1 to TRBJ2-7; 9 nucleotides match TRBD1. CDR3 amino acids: CASSPGTGTYEQYF. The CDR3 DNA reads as TGCGCCAGCAGCCCCGGGACAGGGACCTACGAGCAGTACTTC.